This TCR beta chain was identified during a study of cytomegalovirus exposure and HLA in healthy donors. Overall study findings and caveats: Owing to their indistinguishability, certain V segments, notably TRBV6-2 and TRBV6-3, were excluded. TCR beta chain V- and J-gene trimming was linked, in a later analysis, to a missense variant in DCLRE1C. CMV serostatus was the only recorded immune exposure for donors.

The PCR had 60 Vbeta and 13 Jbeta primers. TCRdb's copy holds only in-frame clones and misses some; the assay was immunoSEQ multiplex PCR. The sample contains 140,000 to 150,000 clones, around 57% of which appear only once. The CDR3 extends over 14 amino acids. Germline-derived CDR1 and CDR2 are SEHNR and FQNEAQ (reference sequence). Trimming took 5 bases from V and 1 from J, leaving 9 bases between them. Note on this clone: The antigen remains undetermined.

The material sequenced was PBMCs. The receptor was derived from a male donor in good health and CMV-seronegative. The chain has TRBV7-9 and TRBJ1-3, with D unresolved. CDR3 sequence: CASSLGRSGNTIYF. Written as DNA, the CDR3 is TGTGCCAGCAGCCTAGGGAGGTCTGGAAACACCATATATTTT.